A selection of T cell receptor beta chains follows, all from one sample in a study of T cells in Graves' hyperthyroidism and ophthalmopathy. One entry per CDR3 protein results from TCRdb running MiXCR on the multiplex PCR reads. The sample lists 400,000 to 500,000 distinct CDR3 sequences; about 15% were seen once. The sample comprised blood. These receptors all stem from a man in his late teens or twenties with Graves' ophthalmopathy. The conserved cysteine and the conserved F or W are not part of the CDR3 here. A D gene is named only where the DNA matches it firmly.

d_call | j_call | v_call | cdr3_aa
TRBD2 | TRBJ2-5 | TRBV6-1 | ASTPSGGTQETQY
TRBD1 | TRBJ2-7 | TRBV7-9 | ASSEQGAPYEQY
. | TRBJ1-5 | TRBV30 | AWSVRRGQPQH
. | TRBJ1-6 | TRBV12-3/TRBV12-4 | ASSLGAEYNSPLH
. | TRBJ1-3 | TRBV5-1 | ASSQTLAGNTIY
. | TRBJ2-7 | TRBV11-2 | ASSPLLEQY
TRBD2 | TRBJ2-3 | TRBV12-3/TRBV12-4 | ASSSSPGLAGGHGSRGPLDTQY
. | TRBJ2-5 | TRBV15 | ATSRVDGQETQY
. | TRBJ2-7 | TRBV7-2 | ASLRGAGTYEQY
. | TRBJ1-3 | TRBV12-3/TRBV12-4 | ATTWGGNTIY
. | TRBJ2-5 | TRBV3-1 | ASSQDGRVETQY
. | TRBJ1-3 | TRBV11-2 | ASSSGPSTGNTIY
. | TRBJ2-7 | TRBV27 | ASPTPPGPNYEQY
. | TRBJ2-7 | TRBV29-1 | SVVGARGEQY
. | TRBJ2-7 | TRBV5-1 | ASSPGDGLRD
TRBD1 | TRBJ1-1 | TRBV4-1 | ASSHEGQESTEAF
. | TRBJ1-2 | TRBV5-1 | ASSLDGMYGYT
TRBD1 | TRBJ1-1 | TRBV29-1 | SARTGVSEAF
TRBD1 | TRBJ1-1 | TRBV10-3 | AISESRTGDAF
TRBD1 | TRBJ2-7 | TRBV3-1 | ASCKDRDTYEQY
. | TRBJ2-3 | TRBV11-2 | ASSPRFIGVTDTQY
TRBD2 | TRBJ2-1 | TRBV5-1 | ASSLDLAGGYNEQF
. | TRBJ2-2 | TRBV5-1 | ASSLAQNTGELF
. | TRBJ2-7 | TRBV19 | ASSRDRRVSYEQY
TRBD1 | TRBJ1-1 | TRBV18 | ASSWDRETEAF
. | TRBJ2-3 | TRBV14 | ASSQRGEWRTQY
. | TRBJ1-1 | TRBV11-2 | ASSLGWGRVMNTEAF
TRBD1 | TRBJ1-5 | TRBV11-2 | ASSLSGGHNQPQH
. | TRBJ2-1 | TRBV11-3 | ASSLDQGPYNEQF
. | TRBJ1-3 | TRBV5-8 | ASSPQGAGNTIY
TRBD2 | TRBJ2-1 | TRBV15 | ATGSGRGNEQF
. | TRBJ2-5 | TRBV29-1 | SVRYGIGRRRAGEETQY
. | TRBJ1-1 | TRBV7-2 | ASTSGYPLEAF
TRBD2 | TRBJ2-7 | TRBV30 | AWSVSGVYEQY
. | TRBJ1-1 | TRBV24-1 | ATSVSGGTEAF
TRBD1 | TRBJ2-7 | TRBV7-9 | ASSSPGGPFYEQY
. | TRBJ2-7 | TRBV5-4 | ASSLGTSPIPSEQY
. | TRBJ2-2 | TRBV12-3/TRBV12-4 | ASILGTENTGELF
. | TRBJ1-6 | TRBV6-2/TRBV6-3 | ASSYRGTLH
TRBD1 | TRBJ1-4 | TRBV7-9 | ASSSGQGVDNEKLF
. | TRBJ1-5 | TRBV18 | ASSPSPGTSNQPQH
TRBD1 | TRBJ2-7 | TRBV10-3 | AISDRDSLYEQY
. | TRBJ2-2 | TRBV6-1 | AGLAGRENTGELF
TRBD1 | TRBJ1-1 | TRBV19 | ASSHPTGPNTEAF
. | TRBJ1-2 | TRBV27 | ASSLSIQGHYGYT
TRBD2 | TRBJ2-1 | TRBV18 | ASSPGGGAAYNEQF
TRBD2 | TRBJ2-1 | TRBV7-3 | ASSFRTSGSNAKWVSNEQF
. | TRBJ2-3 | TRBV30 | AWSGGIGDTQY
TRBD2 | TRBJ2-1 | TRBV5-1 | ASSWGGGDNEQF
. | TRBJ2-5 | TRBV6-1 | ALGRARETQY
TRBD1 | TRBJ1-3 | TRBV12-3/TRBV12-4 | ASTEDRIGNTIY
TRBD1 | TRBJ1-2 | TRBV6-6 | ASSYSPGGYGYT
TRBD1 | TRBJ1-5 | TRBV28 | ASSPGTGGAWQPQH
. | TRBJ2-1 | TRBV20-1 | SARDWGEQF
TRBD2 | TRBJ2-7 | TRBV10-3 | AISESAGGPRGEQY
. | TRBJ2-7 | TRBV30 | AWSTGNGYEQY
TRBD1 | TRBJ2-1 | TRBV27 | ASSNGTGVNNEQF
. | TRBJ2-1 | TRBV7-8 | ASSWVLRGGPYNEQF